The 26 T cell receptor beta chains given below trace back to one sample, sequenced in a study of T cells in Graves' hyperthyroidism and ophthalmopathy. Amplification of TCR beta CDR3 regions was performed using RNA transcripts as template. A first-round RT-PCR of the TCR CDR3 used the HTBI primer set. TCRdb passed the multiplex PCR reads through MiXCR, listing each CDR3 protein once. This table holds 300,000 to 450,000 distinct CDR3 sequences, about 14% found once. Sequencing was done on a sample of blood. All receptors derive from a woman in her thirties with Graves' ophthalmopathy.

This clonotype was found many times. This sequence joins TRBV20-1 and TRBJ2-3; 7 nucleotides agree with TRBD1. Germline V gives CDR1 DFQATT, CDR2 SNEGSKA (reference sequence). Losses at the gene ends were 6 bases for V and 4 bases for J; bases not matched to a gene: 10. The CDR3 loop spans 14 amino acids. The CDR3 here is CSATHRDSSDTQYF. For the CDR3, the DNA is TGCAGTGCGACCCACCGGGACAGCTCAGATACGCAGTATTTT.

Comments on this clonotype: Sequence at one end of the junction differs from germline and may be a read error. This sequence joins TRBV4-1 and TRBJ2-3, with 9 nucleotides matching TRBD2. The CDR3 runs to 16 residues. Germline V gene lookup returns CDR1 MGHRA and CDR2 YSYEKL. The chain's CDR3 is CASSPAGGPTGDTQYF. The DNA for the CDR3 is TGTGCCAGCAGCCCAGCGGGGGGTCCAACCGGGGATACGCAGTATTTT.

The genes are TRBV13 and TRBJ1-1; weak D call: TRBD1 (6 bases). Germline CDR1 PRHDT, CDR2 FYEKMQ (reference sequence). Trimming pared 5 bases from V and 4 bases from J, leaving 11 bases between. CDR3 length: 13 residues. CDR3 sequence (DNA): TGTGCCAGCAGCACAGGGTTGGCCACTGAAGCTTTCTTT. It is translated as CASSTGLATEAFF.

This clonotype was recorded at least ten times. Written as DNA, the CDR3 is TGTGCCAGCAAGGACAGGGGTAATGAAAAACTGTTTTTT. Protein sequence: CASKDRGNEKLFF. The V and J genes are TRBV7-9 and TRBJ1-4, with 9 bases fitting TRBD1. Trimming took 7 bases from V and 4 from J; bases not matched to a gene: 1. Germline CDR1 reads SEHNR; CDR2 reads FQNEAQ (reference sequence). The CDR3 is made up of 13 amino acids.

The chain has TRBV11-2 and TRBJ2-7; D is uncertain. The CDR3 consists of 13 residues. Germline CDR1 SGHAT, CDR2 FQNNGV. The V gene lost 7 bases and the J gene lost 5 bases, with 15 bases spanning the gap. CDR3 DNA sequence: TGTGCCAGCACCCTGACTGGTCTCGACGAGCAGTACTTC. Translating gives CASTLTGLDEQYF. The whole variable domain, filled in from reference TRBV11-2 and TRBJ2-7, reads EAGVAQSPRYKIIEKRQSVAFWCNPISGHATLYWYQQILGQGPKLLIQFQNNGVVDDSQLPKDRFSAERLKGVDSTLKIQPAKLEDSAVYLCASTLTGLDEQYFGPGTRLTVT.

This clonotype appeared a few times. The V gene is TRBV10-2, the J gene TRBJ1-1, with TRBD1 matching 7 bases. V lost 6 bases and J lost 0; bases outside the gene matches: 22. CDR1 and CDR2 from the germline V gene are WSHSY and SAAADI. The CDR3 is made up of 20 amino acids. This CDR3 reads CASRMQTGTNRDRMNTEAFF. The CDR3 coding sequence is TGCGCCAGCAGGATGCAGACAGGGACGAACAGGGACCGTATGAACACTGAAGCTTTCTTT.

This clonotype was found many times. This rearrangement joins TRBV12-5 to TRBJ2-7; tentative D call: TRBD1 (6 bases). Germline CDR1 LGHNT, CDR2 FRNRAP. The CDR3 runs 19 residues. Between the trimmed V and J ends, which lost 0 bases and 2 bases, there was a span of 23 bases. The CDR3 is CASGLVGDGTISPTYEQYF. In DNA form, the CDR3 reads TGTGCTAGTGGTTTGGTAGGGGACGGGACAATATCGCCTACCTACGAGCAGTACTTC.

The sample holds many counts of this clonotype. The chain links TRBV18 to TRBJ2-7; D remains unclear. This CDR3 is 13 amino acids long. Germline V CDR1 and CDR2: KGHSH, LQKENI. V lost 0 bases, J lost 5 bases, and 8 bases lay in between. In DNA form, the CDR3 reads TGTGCCAGCTCACCACCGATCAGTCACGAGCAGTACTTC. Its protein product is CASSPPISHEQYF.

This clonotype was counted at least ten times. The chain uses TRBV5-1 and TRBJ2-7; 7 bases align to TRBD2. The CDR3 runs to 16 residues. Germline-derived CDR1 and CDR2 are SGHRS and YFSETQ. V lost 2 bases, J lost 3 bases, and 11 bases stayed unmatched. The CDR3 nucleotides read TGCGCCAGCAGCTTTAGGGCGGGGGAGCCACACTACGAGCAGTACTTC. Its translation is CASSFRAGEPHYEQYF.

Ten or more counts support this clonotype. The rearrangement links TRBV4-1 to TRBJ1-5, with a weak D call TRBD1 (5 bases). Per germline, CDR1 MGHRA and CDR2 YSYEKL. Trimming took off 0 bases at V and 5 bases at J, with 8 bases between the two ends. The CDR3 totals 14 residues. This CDR3 reads CASSQEGAYQPQHF. CDR3 nucleotides: TGCGCCAGCAGCCAAGAAGGGGCTTATCAGCCCCAGCATTTT.

Comment on this clonotype: A clone one base away is much larger, so this may be a read error. The chain uses TRBV30 and TRBJ1-2; weak D call: TRBD1 (5 bases). Germline CDR1 is GTSNPN and CDR2 is SVGIG (reference sequence). The CDR3 loop spans 11 amino acids. Trimming shortened V by 7 bases and J by 8 bases, and 14 bases separated the two germline ends. CDR3 coding DNA: TGTGCCTCGACAGTGGCGGGGGGCTACACCTTC. Its translation: CASTVAGGYTF.

Only a few counts were recorded for this clonotype. The chain combines TRBV14 with TRBJ2-3; no definite D call. The germline V and J ends were trimmed by 6 bases and 4 bases, with 11 bases remaining between them. CDR3 length equals 13 residues. Looked up from germline, CDR1 is SGHDN and CDR2 is FVKESK. CDR3 loop: CASSPQPADTQYF. The CDR3 DNA follows: TGTGCCAGCAGTCCTCAGCCCGCAGATACGCAGTATTTT.

This chain uses TRBV4-1 with TRBJ2-4; maybe TRBD1 (5 bases). The germline V and J ends were trimmed by 1 base and 7 bases, with 23 bases remaining between them. The length of the CDR3 is 18 residues. CDR1 is MGHRA and CDR2 is YSYEKL in the germline V gene. The CDR3, as DNA: TGCGCCAGCAGCCAAGCCCTAAGGGGCACCGCCTCGAAGAACATTCAGTACTTC. Protein sequence: CASSQALRGTASKNIQYF.

This clonotype showed up many times. The chain couples TRBV7-9 to TRBJ2-2; tentatively, D is TRBD2 (5 bases). V was cut by 1 base and J by 12 bases, with 9 bases left in between. This CDR3 is built from 12 residues. The V gene's germline CDR1 is SEHNR and CDR2 FQNEAQ (reference sequence). The chain's CDR3 is CASSLVRGQLFF. The CDR3 DNA is TGTGCCAGCAGCTTAGTCCGGGGTCAGCTGTTTTTT.

The sample holds many counts of this clonotype. The V and J genes are TRBV2 and TRBJ2-2; D might be TRBD1 or TRBD2, each matching 5 bases. V was cut by 10 bases and J by 1 base, with 16 bases left in between. Germline CDR1 SNHLY, CDR2 FYNNEI. The CDR3 loop spans 15 amino acids. The CDR3, as DNA: TGTGCCACCCGGGTGAGGGGAAAGAACACCGGGGAGCTGTTTTTT. It specifies CATRVRGKNTGELFF. Supplemented by reference TRBV2 and TRBJ2-2, the full variable domain reads EPEVTQTPSHQVTQMGQEVILRCVPISNHLYFYWYRQILGQKVEFLVSFYNNEISEKSEIFDDQFSVERPDGSNFTLKIRSTKLEDSAMYFCATRVRGKNTGELFFGEGSRLTVL.

The chain uses TRBV4-1 and TRBJ2-1; D is undetermined. Germline V CDR1 and CDR2: MGHRA, YSYEKL. CDR3 length: 12 residues. The V end lost 5 bases, the J end lost 8 bases, and 10 bases lay between the germline ends. Here the CDR3 reads CASSEVGDEQFF. CDR3 sequence (DNA): TGCGCCAGCAGCGAGGTGGGCGATGAGCAGTTCTTC.

This clonotype was observed at least ten times. The rearrangement uses TRBV29-1 and TRBJ2-5; TRBD2 matches 7 bases. The junction had 9 bases not matched to a gene; V was cut back by 0 bases and J by 5 bases. Germline-derived CDR1 and CDR2 are SQVTM and ANQGSEA. The CDR3 length is 15 residues. In DNA, the CDR3 is TGCAGCGTTGAAGATGAGCGGGGCCGGGCGGAGACCCAGTACTTC. This encodes CSVEDERGRAETQYF.

In its sample, this clonotype was seen many times. The chain couples TRBV2 to TRBJ2-3; D unresolved. V lost 2 bases to trimming and J lost 1 base, with 7 bases between them. The CDR3 extends over 14 amino acids. Germline V lookup: CDR1 SNHLY, CDR2 FYNNEI. For the CDR3, the DNA is TGTGCCAGCAGTGAACGACAAGGCACAGATACGCAGTATTTT. It translates to CASSERQGTDTQYF.

This clonotype was picked up a small number of times. CDR3: CASSSGQKNEKLFF. The CDR3 DNA is TGTGCCAGCAGCTCGGGACAGAAGAATGAAAAACTGTTTTTT. V usage is TRBV5-4 and J usage is TRBJ1-4; 7 bases agree with TRBD1. This CDR3 has 14 residues. The germline CDR1 and CDR2 sequences are SGHNT and YYREEE (reference sequence). V shed 3 bases and J 5 bases; nucleotides not matched to a gene: 4.

Many counts were recorded for this clonotype. This sequence joins TRBV3-1 and TRBJ2-1; 8 bases line up with TRBD2. This CDR3 comprises 13 residues. Germline trimming cut 5 bases from V and 9 bases from J; bases unmatched to any gene: 6. Germline lookup yields CDR1 LGHDT and CDR2 YNNKEL (reference sequence). The CDR3 loop is CASSSKSGGEQFF. The CDR3 DNA is TGTGCCAGCAGCTCAAAAAGCGGGGGTGAGCAGTTCTTC.

This clonotype was counted many times. This chain connects TRBV18 to TRBJ2-3; 7 bases are shared with TRBD2. The CDR3 spans 18 residues. Per germline, CDR1 KGHSH and CDR2 LQKENI. Germline trimming cut 3 bases from V and 2 bases from J; bases unmatched to any gene: 14. The CDR3 loop reads CASSPPETSSGYTDTQYF. The CDR3 nucleotides read TGTGCCAGCTCACCTCCCGAGACTTCTAGCGGTTACACAGATACGCAGTATTTT. The full variable domain, its missing parts supplied by reference TRBV18 and TRBJ2-3, is NAGVMQNPRHLVRRRGQEARLRCSPMKGHSHVYWYRQLPEEGLKFMVYLQKENIIDESGMPKERFSAEFPKEGPSILRIQQVVRGDSAAYFCASSPPETSSGYTDTQYFGPGTRLTVL.

This clonotype was detected only a few times. The chain combines TRBV6-1 with TRBJ1-2, with 8 bases lining up with TRBD1. The V gene's germline CDR1 is MNHNS and CDR2 SASEGT. The CDR3 consists of 14 residues. Trimming cost V 6 bases and J 8 bases; bases outside gene matches: 11. The CDR3 loop is CASSKTGVVGGYTF. CDR3 DNA: TGTGCCAGCAGCAAGACAGGGGTAGTGGGAGGCTACACCTTC.

This clonotype was observed many times. The V call is TRBV9, the J call TRBJ2-7; D remains ambiguous. CDR1 SGDLS and CDR2 YYNGEE come from the germline V gene. V lost 0 bases, J lost 0 bases, and 7 bases lay in between. This CDR3 is 14 amino acids long. The CDR3 sequence is CASSVEGSSYEQYF. The CDR3 DNA reads as TGTGCCAGCAGCGTAGAGGGCAGCTCCTACGAGCAGTACTTC. Variable domain in full (rest from reference TRBV9 and TRBJ2-7): DSGVTQTPKHLITATGQRVTLRCSPRSGDLSVYWYQQSLDQGLQFLIQYYNGEERAKGNILERFSAQQFPDLHSELNLSSLELGDSALYFCASSVEGSSYEQYFGPGTRLTVT.

The V and J genes are TRBV10-1 and TRBJ2-2; 7 bases are shared with TRBD1. This CDR3 has 13 residues. The V and J ends lost 5 bases and 6 bases, in that order; junction bases with no gene match: 3. Germline CDR1 reads WNHNN; CDR2 reads SYGVQD (reference sequence). The CDR3 reads CASSRQGAGELFF. CDR3 DNA sequence: TGCGCCAGCAGTAGACAGGGCGCCGGGGAGCTGTTTTTT.

The table lists this clonotype with many counts. The gene calls are TRBV2 and TRBJ2-2; D is perhaps TRBD1 (6 bases). CDR1 is SNHLY, CDR2 FYNNEI, per germline. The CDR3 has 13 amino acids. V lost 8 bases and J 3 bases, leaving 10 bases between the germline ends. CDR3 nucleotide sequence: TGTGCCAGCTTACAGGGCTACACCGGGGAGCTGTTTTTT. It is translated as CASLQGYTGELFF.

The chain is built from TRBV6-5 and TRBJ1-1; D might be TRBD1 (5 bases). The germline V gene encodes CDR1 MNHEY and CDR2 SVGAGI. CDR3 length equals 18 residues. The V end was cut by 0 bases, the J end by 0 bases, with 17 bases between. The CDR3 coding sequence is TGTGCCAGCAGTTACTCGAGAGTTGGAGCAGGGATGAACACTGAAGCTTTCTTT. Amino acid sequence: CASSYSRVGAGMNTEAFF.